This TCR beta chain was recovered during a study of cytomegalovirus exposure and HLA in healthy donors. Study overall: A later analysis reported the same platform for the 90 to 150 validation repertoires and the 650 to 750 first-cohort repertoires.

The V gene's germline CDR1 is SGDLS and CDR2 YYNGEE. The V and J ends lost 4 bases and 5 bases respectively, with 12 bases between them. The CDR3 has 13 amino acids. Data came from immunoSEQ multiplex PCR; TCRdb stores just in-frame clones and leaves some out. The data contain 180,000 or so clones, 87% of them singletons. Regarding the study as a whole: Researchers counted 164 TCR beta chains as cytomegalovirus-associated. Specific recognition of CMV antigens was confirmed in vitro for a few chains (all CMV-associated).

The study drew the donors from its 120-subject validation cohort, separate from the approximately 700-subject first cohort. To note about this clone: Its matching antigen is unknown.

Sequencing was performed on PBMCs. The V gene is TRBV9, the J gene TRBJ1-1; unclear D gene. The receptor was isolated from a woman aged 25 to 39 in good health and CMV-seronegative. The chain's CDR3 is CASSRQGGTEAFF. CDR3 DNA: TGTGCCAGCAGCCGGCAAGGAGGGACTGAAGCTTTCTTT.